This T cell receptor (beta chain) was sequenced in a study of T cell responses to AZD1222 COVID-19 vaccine. This clone was observed a few times. CDR3 size: 13 residues. The germline V gene has CDR1 SGHTA and CDR2 FQGTGA. V was clipped by 4 bases and J by 3 bases, with 10 bases between them. TCRdb's copy holds only in-frame clones and misses some; the assay was immunoSEQ multiplex PCR. The data show roughly 110,000 clones, about 85% seen once. The chain joins TRBV7-3 to TRBJ2-7; D is uncertain. The receptor was derived from an adult in good health. Sequenced here: peripheral blood, sampled on day 0 of AZD1222 vaccination. In DNA form, the CDR3 reads TGTGCCAGCAGCTCCTGGACCGGCTACGAGCAGTACTTC. Encoded protein: CASSSWTGYEQYF.